Sequencing of this TCR beta chain was carried out in a study of T cells after yellow fever vaccination. 5'RACE template switching added a universal primer site and UMIs to TCR cDNA. MiXCR, run by TCRdb on the 5' RACE reads, gives a single entry per CDR3 protein. This table has 170,000 or so distinct CDR3 sequences, roughly 6.2% appearing once. This clonotype was seen repeatedly, ten times or more. Unmatched junction bases numbered 5, after V lost 2 bases and J lost 4 bases. Germline-derived CDR1 and CDR2 are SNHLY and FYNNEI. The CDR3 loop spans 15 amino acids. This receptor was identified in a young man who received the YFV17D yellow fever vaccine. V gene TRBV2 combines with J gene TRBJ2-1; TRBD2 matches at 7 bases. Here the sequenced sample was CD4+ T cells sorted from PBMCs, taken on the day of the first yellow fever vaccination. The CDR3 bases are TGTGCCAGCAGTGAAATGTGGGGGGGTTACAATGAGCAGTTCTTC. It specifies CASSEMWGGYNEQFF.